The present T cell receptor beta chain was sequenced within a study of T cells in Graves' hyperthyroidism and ophthalmopathy. Using RNA transcripts as the source, TCR beta CDR3 regions were amplified. A set of HTBI primers served as the primers for a first-round RT-PCR of the TCR CDR3. MiXCR, applied by TCRdb to the multiplex PCR reads, yields one record per CDR3 protein. Altogether hundreds of thousands of distinct CDR3 sequences are present, 18% being singletons, with the ten largest covering roughly two fifths. This clonotype was seen repeatedly, ten times or more. Sequencing input: blood. This clonotype was obtained from a man aged 35 to 55 with Graves' hyperthyroidism.

CDR3 nucleotide sequence: TGTGCCAGCAGCCAGGGCCGCGGGACAGTAGTTGAAAAACTGTTTTTT. Protein product: CASSQGRGTVVEKLFF. The chain has TRBV14 and TRBJ1-4; 7 bases map to TRBD1. Germline CDR1 SGHDN, CDR2 FVKESK. Trimming took 3 bases from V and 7 from J; bases not matched to a gene: 11. The CDR3 spans 16 residues. The whole variable domain, filled in from reference TRBV14 and TRBJ1-4, reads EAGVTQFPSHSVIEKGQTVTLRCDPISGHDNLYWYRRVMGKEIKFLLHFVKESKQDESGMPNNRFLAERTGGTYSTLKVQPAELEDSGVYFCASSQGRGTVVEKLFFGSGTQLSVL.